These T cell receptor beta chains were read from a single sample in a study of CD8 T cells in Susac syndrome. In TCRdb, the immunoSEQ multiplex PCR reads were re-called with MiXCR into one record per CDR3 protein. The data hold roughly 120,000 distinct CDR3 sequences, with approximately 94% observed a single time. Sequenced: CD4+ T cells from PBMCs. These receptors all stem from a human donor with multiple sclerosis. Each CDR3 is given with its conserved first and last residue. A D gene is named only where the DNA matches it firmly. Clone size, where shown, is once, few, many, or a class for clones that have expanded.

TRBV6-5,.,TRBJ1-2,.,CASKLTLWGKIEETF,TGTGCCAGCAAGCTGACCCTGTGGGGCAAAATAGAAGAAACCTTC
TRBV5-1,TRBD2,TRBJ2-1,.,CASSSGTSGNEQFF,TGCGCCAGCAGTTCCGGGACTAGCGGCAATGAGCAGTTCTTC
TRBV9,TRBD2,TRBJ2-3,.,CASSVDPAGGLTDTQYF,TGTGCCAGCAGCGTAGACCCAGCGGGAGGCCTCACAGATACGCAGTATTTT
TRBV4-3,.,TRBJ1-2,once,CASSQARDGYGYTF,TGCGCCAGCAGCCAGGCCAGGGACGGGTATGGCTACACCTTC
TRBV6-1,.,TRBJ2-3,.,CASSTPIGRYGTDTQYF,TGTGCCAGCAGTACCCCTATCGGTCGCTACGGCACAGATACGCAGTATTTT
TRBV20-1,.,TRBJ1-4,.,CSAYDQGKLFF,TGCAGTGCCTATGATCAGGGTAAACTGTTTTTT
TRBV20-1,.,TRBJ1-2,.,CSAPFFHGYTF,TGCAGTGCCCCTTTCTTTCATGGCTACACCTTC
TRBV5-1,.,TRBJ2-7,.,CASSLAQGMYEQYF,TGCGCCAGCAGCTTGGCTCAGGGGATGTACGAGCAGTACTTC
TRBV5-1,.,TRBJ2-2,.,CASSLGAGELFF,TGCGCCAGCAGTTTGGGGGCCGGGGAGCTGTTTTTT
TRBV3-1,TRBD2,TRBJ2-1,.,CASSPRGASGRNEQFF,TGTGCCAGCAGCCCCCGAGGGGCTAGCGGGCGCAATGAGCAGTTCTTC
TRBV19,.,TRBJ2-3,.,CASSITTGTDTQYF,TGTGCCAGTAGTATAACTACAGGGACAGATACGCAGTATTTT
TRBV15,.,TRBJ2-7,.,CATSSWPDLYEQYF,TGTGCCACCAGCTCATGGCCCGACCTCTACGAGCAGTACTTC
TRBV3-1,TRBD1,TRBJ1-4,.,CASSQGTGAGRGEKLFF,TGTGCCAGCAGCCAAGGGACAGGGGCCGGTCGAGGCGAAAAACTGTTTTTT
TRBV12-3/TRBV12-4,.,TRBJ1-2,.,CASSGGVWGYTF,TGTGCCAGCAGTGGAGGAGTGTGGGGCTACACCTTC
TRBV6-1,TRBD1,TRBJ1-2,few,CASSLGQAGLGYTF,TGTGCCAGCAGCCTGGGACAGGCGGGGCTCGGCTACACCTTC
TRBV7-9,.,TRBJ1-2,.,CASSPTAPLYGYTF,TGTGCCAGCAGCCCCACGGCACCGCTCTATGGCTACACCTTC
TRBV7-9,TRBD2,TRBJ2-7,.,CASSSRLAGAFSYEQYF,TGTGCCAGCAGCTCGAGACTAGCGGGTGCGTTCTCCTACGAGCAGTACTTC
TRBV28,TRBD1,TRBJ2-7,.,CASSLGRGPYEQYF,TGTGCCAGCAGTTTGGGCAGGGGGCCCTACGAGCAGTACTTC
TRBV5-5,.,TRBJ1-5,.,CASSFLGSNQPQHF,TGTGCCAGCAGCTTCTTAGGATCAAATCAGCCCCAGCATTTT
TRBV2,.,TRBJ1-2,.,CASTGRDKPNYGYTF,TGTGCCAGCACTGGGAGGGACAAACCTAACTATGGCTACACCTTC
TRBV7-9,TRBD1,TRBJ2-6,.,CASSFPRDRGHSGANVLTF,TGTGCCAGCAGCTTTCCCCGGGACAGGGGACACTCTGGGGCCAACGTCCTGACTTTC
TRBV7-2,.,TRBJ1-3,.,CASSLDRTLSGNTIYF,TGTGCCAGCAGCTTAGACAGGACCCTCTCTGGAAACACCATATATTTT
TRBV9,.,TRBJ2-1,.,CASSVEVQTNNEQFF,TGTGCCAGCAGCGTAGAGGTACAGACTAACAATGAGCAGTTCTTC
TRBV30,.,TRBJ2-2,.,CAWSVGQNTGELFF,TGTGCCTGGAGTGTAGGGCAGAACACCGGGGAGCTGTTTTTT
TRBV30,.,TRBJ1-2,.,CALSPDRRETF,TGTGCCTTGTCCCCCGACAGGAGAGAAACCTTC
TRBV18,TRBD1,TRBJ1-2,.,CASSPRTGDGYTF,TGTGCCAGCTCACCCCGGACAGGGGATGGCTACACCTTC
TRBV7-8,TRBD2,TRBJ2-1,.,CASRVGLAATSSYNEQFF,TGTGCCAGCAGGGTGGGACTAGCGGCGACGAGCTCCTACAATGAGCAGTTCTTC
TRBV5-1,.,TRBJ2-1,few,CASSLLGEQFF,TGCGCCAGCAGCTTGTTGGGTGAGCAGTTCTTC